The clone carrying this T cell receptor beta chain was picked up many times. Its antigen is currently unknown. This CDR3 contains 13 residues. Germline assignment: CDR1 MDHEN and CDR2 SYDVKM. Trimming stripped 8 bases from V and 6 bases from J, with 15 bases between. This sample was included in a study of T cell repertoires in cytomegalovirus infection. Looking at the study overall: The public TCR beta signatures pointed to both CMV infection and matching HLA type.

Study outcomes and limitations: HLA-C-restricted CMV-specific TCR beta clonotypes prevailed in the ex vivo response. Frequencies of public TCR beta families were cumulated, and this identified carriers of CMV plus the relevant HLA.

TCRdb ran MiXCR on the reads and lists one entry per CDR3 protein. The sample lists 110,000 to 150,000 distinct CDR3 sequences, about 6.5% seen once, with over 15% in the top ten. The receptor's source is a human donor in good health (CMV status not recorded). Some clones in this sample may be carry-over from other donors' samples. The sequenced sample was PBMCs. The rearrangement links TRBV28 to TRBJ2-3; the D gene is possibly TRBD2 (6 bases). CDR3 nucleotide sequence: TGTGCCAGCCCTGGGACTCAGAGGGATACGCAGTATTTT. Translating gives CASPGTQRDTQYF.